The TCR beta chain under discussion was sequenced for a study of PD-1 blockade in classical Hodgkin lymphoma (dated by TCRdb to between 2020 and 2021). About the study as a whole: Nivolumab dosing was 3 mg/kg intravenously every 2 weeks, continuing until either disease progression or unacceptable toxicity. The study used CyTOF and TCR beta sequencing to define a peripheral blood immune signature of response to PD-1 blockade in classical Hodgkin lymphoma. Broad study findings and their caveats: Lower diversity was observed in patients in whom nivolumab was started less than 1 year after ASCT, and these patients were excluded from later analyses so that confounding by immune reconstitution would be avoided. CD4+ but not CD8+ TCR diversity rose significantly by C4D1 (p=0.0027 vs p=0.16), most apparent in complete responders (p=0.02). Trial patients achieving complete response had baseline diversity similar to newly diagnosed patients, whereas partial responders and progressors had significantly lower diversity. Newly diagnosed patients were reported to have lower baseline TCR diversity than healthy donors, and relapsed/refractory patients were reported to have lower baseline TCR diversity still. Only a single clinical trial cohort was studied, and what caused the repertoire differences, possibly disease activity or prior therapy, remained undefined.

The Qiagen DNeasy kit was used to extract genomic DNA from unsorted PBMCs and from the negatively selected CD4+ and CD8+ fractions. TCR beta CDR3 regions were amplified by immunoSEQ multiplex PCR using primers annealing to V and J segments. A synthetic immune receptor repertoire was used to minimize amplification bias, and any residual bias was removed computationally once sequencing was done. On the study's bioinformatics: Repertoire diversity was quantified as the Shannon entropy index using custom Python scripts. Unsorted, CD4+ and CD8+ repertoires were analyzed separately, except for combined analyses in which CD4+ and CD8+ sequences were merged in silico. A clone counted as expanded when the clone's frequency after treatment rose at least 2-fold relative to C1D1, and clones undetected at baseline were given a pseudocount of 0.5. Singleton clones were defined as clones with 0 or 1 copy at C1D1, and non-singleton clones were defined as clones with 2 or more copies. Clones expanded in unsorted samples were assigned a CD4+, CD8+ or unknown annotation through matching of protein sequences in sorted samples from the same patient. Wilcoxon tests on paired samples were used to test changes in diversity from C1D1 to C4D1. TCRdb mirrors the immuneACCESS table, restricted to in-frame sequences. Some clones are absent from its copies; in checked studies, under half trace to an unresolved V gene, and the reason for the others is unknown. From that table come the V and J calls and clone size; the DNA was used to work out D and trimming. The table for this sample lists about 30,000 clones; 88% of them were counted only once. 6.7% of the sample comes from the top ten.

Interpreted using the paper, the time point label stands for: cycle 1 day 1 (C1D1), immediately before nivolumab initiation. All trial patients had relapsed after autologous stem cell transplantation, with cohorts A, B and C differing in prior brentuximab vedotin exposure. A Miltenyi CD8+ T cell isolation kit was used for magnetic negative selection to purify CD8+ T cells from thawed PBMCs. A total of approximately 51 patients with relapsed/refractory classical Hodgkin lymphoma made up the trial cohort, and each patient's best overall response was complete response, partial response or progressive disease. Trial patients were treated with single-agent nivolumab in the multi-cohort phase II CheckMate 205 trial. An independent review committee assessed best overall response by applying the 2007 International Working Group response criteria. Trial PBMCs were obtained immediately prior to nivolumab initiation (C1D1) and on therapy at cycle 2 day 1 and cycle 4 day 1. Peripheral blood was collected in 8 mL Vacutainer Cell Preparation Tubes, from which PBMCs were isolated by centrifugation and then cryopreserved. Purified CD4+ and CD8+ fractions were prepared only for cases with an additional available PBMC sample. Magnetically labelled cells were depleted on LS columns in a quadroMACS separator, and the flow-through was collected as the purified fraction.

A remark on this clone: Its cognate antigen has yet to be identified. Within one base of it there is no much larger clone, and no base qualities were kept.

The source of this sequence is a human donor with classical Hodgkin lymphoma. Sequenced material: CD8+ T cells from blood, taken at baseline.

The encoded CDR3 is CASSQYRGPNQPQHF. The DNA sequence is TGTGCCAGCAGCCAATACAGGGGTCCCAATCAGCCCCAGCATTTT. The chain joins TRBV4-2 to TRBJ1-5, and 7 junction bases match TRBD1. The germline V end is reduced by 2 bases and the J end by 3 bases; junction bases left unmatched: 4. CDR1 and CDR2, per the germline V gene, are LGHNA and YNFKEQ. Inclusive of the bounding cysteine and phenylalanine, the CDR3 is 15 residues long. CDR3 DNA only is kept here, 45 bases in frame from base 1.